These 20 T cell receptor beta chains were sequenced from one sample in a study of Ad26.COV2.S vaccination and SARS-CoV-2 variants. The table came from immunoSEQ multiplex PCR; TCRdb's copy has only in-frame clones and leaves some out. Here the sample spans approximately 400,000 clones, 92% being singletons. Sequenced material: peripheral blood, taken after recovery from COVID-19. The receptors shown here come from a human donor who had recovered from COVID-19.

The chain carries TRBV5-1 and TRBJ2-3; TRBD1 aligns across 9 bases. Germline V gene sequence: CDR1 SGHRS, CDR2 YFSETQ. The CDR3 is 15 residues long. Losses at the gene ends were 0 bases for V and 6 bases for J; bases not matched to a gene: 5. DNA of the CDR3: TGCGCCAGCAGCTTGGGACAGGGGGATCTCGATACGCAGTATTTT. This translates into CASSLGQGDLDTQYF.

The rearrangement joins TRBV5-4 to TRBJ2-5, with D perhaps matching TRBD2 (5 bases). Germline V gene sequence: CDR1 SGHNT, CDR2 YYREEE (reference sequence). This CDR3 contains 14 residues. The V gene lost 2 bases and the J gene lost 3 bases, with 11 bases spanning the gap. Here the CDR3 reads CASSFGVPKETQYF. Written as DNA, the CDR3 is TGTGCCAGCAGCTTCGGGGTTCCCAAAGAGACCCAGTACTTC. Based on the CDR3 plus reference TRBV5-4 and TRBJ2-5, the full variable domain is ETGVTQSPTHLIKTRGQQVTLRCSSQSGHNTVSWYQQALGQGPQFIFQYYREEENGRGNFPPRFSGLQFPNYSSELNVNALELDDSALYLCASSFGVPKETQYFGPGTRLLVL.

In the case of this clone: Other DNA sequences in the same sample also yield this CDR3. V usage is TRBV6-5 and J usage is TRBJ1-1; no reliable D call. V dropped 2 bases and J dropped 1 base, with 2 bases sitting between them. Germline values: CDR1 MNHEY, CDR2 SVGAGI. The CDR3 contains 12 residues. CDR3 nucleotides: TGTGCCAGCAGTTACACGAACACTGAAGCTTTCTTT. It yields the protein CASSYTNTEAFF.

The chain carries TRBV7-9 and TRBJ2-3; the D call may be TRBD1 or TRBD2 (5 bases each). Germline V gene lookup returns CDR1 SEHNR and CDR2 FQNEAQ (reference sequence). V was clipped by 5 bases and J by 3 bases, with 15 bases between them. This CDR3 region has 15 residues. The CDR3 sequence: CASSDRDPRTDTQYF. The CDR3 DNA follows: TGTGCCAGCAGCGACCGGGACCCAAGAACAGATACGCAGTATTTT.

This chain joins TRBV6-2 or TRBV6-3 and TRBJ2-1; D remains ambiguous. There are 12 residues in the CDR3. V was clipped by 2 bases and J by 8 bases, with 7 bases between them. In germline, CDR1 is MNHEY, CDR2 SVGEGT. The CDR3 sequence: CASSYVRDEQFF. The CDR3, as DNA: TGTGCCAGCAGTTACGTTAGGGATGAGCAGTTCTTC.

The chain recombines TRBV13 with TRBJ2-1, with 10 bases aligning to TRBD2. J gave up 5 bases and V 5 bases, and 9 bases lay outside the gene matches. The germline V gene encodes CDR1 PRHDT and CDR2 FYEKMQ (reference sequence). There are 16 residues in the CDR3. The CDR3 spells CASSPLAGVGNNEQFF. In nucleotides, the CDR3 is TGTGCCAGCAGCCCCCTAGCGGGGGTAGGAAACAATGAGCAGTTCTTC.

This clone showed up just once. The V gene is TRBV15, the J gene TRBJ1-4, with D hard to call. This CDR3 region has 14 residues. The V and J ends lost 1 base and 0 bases respectively, with 3 bases between them. Germline CDR1 LNHNV, CDR2 YYDKDF (reference sequence). The CDR3 spells CATSRAATNEKLFF. CDR3 DNA: TGTGCCACCAGCAGAGCAGCAACTAATGAAAAACTGTTTTTT. The variable domain in full, with the rest retrieved from reference TRBV15 and TRBJ1-4, is DAMVIQNPRYQVTQFGKPVTLSCSQTLNHNVMYWYQQKSSQAPKLLFHYYDKDFNNEADTPDNFQSRRPNTSFCFLDIRSPGLGDTAMYLCATSRAATNEKLFFGSGTQLSVL.

The genes are TRBV18 and TRBJ1-1; the D is unclear. Germline CDR1 reads KGHSH; CDR2 reads LQKENI. V was pared by 1 base and J by 1 base, with 10 bases between. This CDR3 contains 15 residues. The CDR3 DNA sequence: TGTGCCAGCTCACCACGGGAGGAGACGAACACTGAAGCTTTCTTT. Its protein is CASSPREETNTEAFF.

V gene TRBV5-1 combines with J gene TRBJ1-6; TRBD1 is a possible D gene (6 bases). This CDR3 has 16 amino acids. Germline values: CDR1 SGHRS, CDR2 YFSETQ. Trimming cost V 2 bases and J 2 bases, with 11 bases left between them. The CDR3 region is CASSLNRAPYNSPLHF. The DNA of the CDR3 is TGCGCCAGCAGCTTAAACAGGGCCCCCTATAATTCACCCCTCCACTTT.

The gene calls are TRBV5-1 and TRBJ2-7, with D perhaps TRBD1 (6 bases). Between the trimmed V and J ends, which lost 0 bases and 3 bases, there was a span of 7 bases. This CDR3 has 13 residues. Germline V gene lookup returns CDR1 SGHRS and CDR2 YFSETQ. CDR3 nucleotides: TGCGCCAGCAGCTTGGAGGACAGCTACGAGCAGTACTTC. Encoded protein: CASSLEDSYEQYF. Using reference TRBV5-1 and TRBJ2-7 for the parts outside the CDR3, the full variable domain is KAGVTQTPRYLIKTRGQQVTLSCSPISGHRSVSWYQQTPGQGLQFLFEYFSETQRNKGNFPGRFSGRQFSNSRSEMNVSTLELGDSALYLCASSLEDSYEQYFGPGTRLTVT.

The genes are TRBV4-2 and TRBJ2-1; 11 nucleotides align to TRBD2. Germline V gives CDR1 LGHNA, CDR2 YNFKEQ. The CDR3 has 15 amino acids. The ends lost 2 bases at V and 7 bases at J; junction bases unmatched: 4. This chain's CDR3 is CASSQLAGGPNEQFF. The CDR3 DNA is TGTGCCAGCAGCCAACTAGCGGGGGGACCAAATGAGCAGTTCTTC.

CDR3 amino acids: CASDQIITAEAFF. As DNA, the CDR3 is TGTGCTAGTGACCAAATCATTACGGCTGAAGCTTTCTTT. The rearrangement uses TRBV12-5 and TRBJ1-1; D is uncertain. Trimming left V 7 bases short and J 6 bases short, with 15 bases between. CDR1 and CDR2 (germline): LGHNT, FRNRAP. The CDR3 sequence is 13 residues long. Using reference TRBV12-5 and TRBJ1-1 for the parts outside the CDR3, the full variable domain is DARVTQTPRHKVTEMGQEVTMRCQPILGHNTVFWYRQTMMQGLELLAYFRNRAPLDDSGMPKDRFSAEMPDATLATLKIQPSEPRDSAVYFCASDQIITAEAFFGQGTRLTVV.

The V and J genes are TRBV7-6 and TRBJ2-3; 12 bases agree with TRBD1. V gave up 4 bases and J gave up 0 bases; unmatched junction bases: 8. This CDR3 has 18 amino acids. Looked up from germline, CDR1 is SGHVS and CDR2 is FNYEAQ. The CDR3 reads CASSYRDRGPSSTDTQYF. CDR3 coding DNA: TGTGCCAGCAGCTATCGGGACAGGGGGCCCTCTAGCACAGATACGCAGTATTTT. Using reference TRBV7-6 and TRBJ2-3 for the parts outside the CDR3, the full variable domain is GAGVSQSPRYKVTKRGQDVALRCDPISGHVSLYWYRQALGQGPEFLTYFNYEAQQDKSGLPNDRFSAERPEGSISTLTIQRTEQRDSAMYRCASSYRDRGPSSTDTQYFGPGTRLTVL.

The chain couples TRBV19 to TRBJ2-7; D is undetermined. The germline gives CDR1 LNHDA, CDR2 SQIVND (reference sequence). Trimming removed 4 bases at V and 2 bases at J, with 12 bases between. The CDR3 has 14 residues. DNA of the CDR3: TGTGCCAGTAGTAGACGGACGGATACCTACGAGCAGTACTTC. The encoded protein is CASSRRTDTYEQYF.

The J gene is TRBJ2-7, the V gene TRBV10-3; possibly TRBD1 for D (6 bases). The CDR3 is made up of 13 amino acids. V lost 5 bases and J 5 bases, leaving 13 bases between the germline ends. Germline V CDR1 and CDR2: ENHRY, SYGVKD. The CDR3 nucleotides read TGTGCCATCAGTACCCGGGACATGAACGAGCAGTACTTC. Protein: CAISTRDMNEQYF.

The chain has TRBV11-1 and TRBJ2-5; TRBD1 agrees at 8 bases. J lost 5 bases, V lost 5 bases, and 7 bases had no gene match. Germline-derived CDR1 and CDR2 are SGHAT and FQDESV (reference sequence). The CDR3 has 14 residues. CDR3: CASSLQGARETQYF. The CDR3 DNA reads TGTGCCAGCAGCCTGCAGGGGGCGAGGGAGACCCAGTACTTC.

The genes are TRBV19 and TRBJ2-7; 9 bases map to TRBD1. Germline trimming cut 9 bases from V and 7 bases from J; bases unmatched to any gene: 13. The CDR3 has 14 amino acids. Germline V gene lookup returns CDR1 LNHDA and CDR2 SQIVND (reference sequence). For the CDR3, the DNA is TGTGCCAGCTCGCTGGGGACAGGGTCGAGGGAGCAGTACTTC. It is translated as CASSLGTGSREQYF.

V usage is TRBV2 and J usage is TRBJ2-6; D gene unclear. This CDR3 has 17 amino acids. Per germline, CDR1 SNHLY and CDR2 FYNNEI. Trimming took off 1 base at V and 0 bases at J, with 10 bases between the two ends. The DNA of the CDR3 is TGTGCCAGCAGTGAAGTGGCACCTCGCTCTGGGGCCAACGTCCTGACTTTC. This encodes CASSEVAPRSGANVLTF.

This chain joins TRBV10-2 and TRBJ1-3; D is unresolved. This CDR3 contains 14 residues. Germline assignment: CDR1 WSHSY and CDR2 SAAADI. Trimming removed 4 bases from V and 0 bases from J, with 7 bases in between. The CDR3 is CASSAGTSGNTIYF. The CDR3 DNA is TGCGCCAGCAGTGCAGGAACCTCTGGAAACACCATATATTTT.

The rearrangement uses TRBV6-5 and TRBJ2-3; 8 bases agree with TRBD2. This CDR3 spans 15 amino acids. Unmatched junction bases numbered 9, after V lost 0 bases and J lost 10 bases. Germline V gene lookup returns CDR1 MNHEY and CDR2 SVGAGI. The CDR3, as DNA: TGTGCCAGCAGTTACTCGACGGGGGGGGATCCCGCGCAGTATTTT. Translating it yields CASSYSTGGDPAQYF.